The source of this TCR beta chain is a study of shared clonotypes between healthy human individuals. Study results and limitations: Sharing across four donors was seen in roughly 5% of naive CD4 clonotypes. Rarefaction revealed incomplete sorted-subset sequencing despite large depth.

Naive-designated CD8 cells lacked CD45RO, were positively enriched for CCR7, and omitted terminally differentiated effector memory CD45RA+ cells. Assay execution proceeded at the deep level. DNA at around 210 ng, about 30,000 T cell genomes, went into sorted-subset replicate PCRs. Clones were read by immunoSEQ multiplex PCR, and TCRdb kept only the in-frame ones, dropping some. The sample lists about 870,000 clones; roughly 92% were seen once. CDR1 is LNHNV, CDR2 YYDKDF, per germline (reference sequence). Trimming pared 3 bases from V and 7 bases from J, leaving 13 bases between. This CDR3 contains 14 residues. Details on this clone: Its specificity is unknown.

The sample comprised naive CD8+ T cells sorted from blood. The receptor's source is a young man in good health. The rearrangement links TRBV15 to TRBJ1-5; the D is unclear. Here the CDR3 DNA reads TGTGCCACCAGCAGTAGGAGGGCGCAGCAGCCCCAGCATTTT. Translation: CATSSRRAQQPQHF.